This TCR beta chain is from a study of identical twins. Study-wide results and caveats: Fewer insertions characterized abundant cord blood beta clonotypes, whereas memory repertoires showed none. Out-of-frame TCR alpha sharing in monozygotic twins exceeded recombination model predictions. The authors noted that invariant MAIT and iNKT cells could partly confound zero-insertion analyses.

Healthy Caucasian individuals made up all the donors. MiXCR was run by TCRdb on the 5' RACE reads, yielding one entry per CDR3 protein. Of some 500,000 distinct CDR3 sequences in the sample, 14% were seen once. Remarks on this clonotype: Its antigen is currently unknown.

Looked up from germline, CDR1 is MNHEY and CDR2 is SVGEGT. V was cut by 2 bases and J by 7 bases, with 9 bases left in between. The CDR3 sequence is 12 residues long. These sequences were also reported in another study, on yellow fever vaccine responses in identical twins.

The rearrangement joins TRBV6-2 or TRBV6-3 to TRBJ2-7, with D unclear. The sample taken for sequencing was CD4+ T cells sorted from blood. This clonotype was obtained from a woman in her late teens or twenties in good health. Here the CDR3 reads CASSYPAIEQYF. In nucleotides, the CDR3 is TGTGCCAGCAGTTACCCGGCAATAGAGCAGTACTTC.